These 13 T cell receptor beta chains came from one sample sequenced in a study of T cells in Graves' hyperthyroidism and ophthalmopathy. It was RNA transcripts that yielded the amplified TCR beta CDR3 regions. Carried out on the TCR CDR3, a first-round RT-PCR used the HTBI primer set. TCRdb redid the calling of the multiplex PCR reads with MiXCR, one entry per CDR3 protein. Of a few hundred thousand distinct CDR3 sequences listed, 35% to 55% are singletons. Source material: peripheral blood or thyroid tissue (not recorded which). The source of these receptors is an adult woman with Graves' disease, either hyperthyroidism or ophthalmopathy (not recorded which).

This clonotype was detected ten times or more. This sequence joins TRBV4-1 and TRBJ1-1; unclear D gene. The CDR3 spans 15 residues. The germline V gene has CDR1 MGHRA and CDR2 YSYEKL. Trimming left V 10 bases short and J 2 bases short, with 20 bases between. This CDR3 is CATKITLNANTEAFF. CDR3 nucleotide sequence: TGCGCCACCAAGATTACCCTCAACGCCAACACTGAAGCTTTCTTT.

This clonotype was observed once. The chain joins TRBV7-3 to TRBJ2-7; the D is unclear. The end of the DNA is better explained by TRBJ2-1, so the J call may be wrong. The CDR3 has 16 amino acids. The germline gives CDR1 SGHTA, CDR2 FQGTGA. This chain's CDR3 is CASSLTAVGSYNEQFF. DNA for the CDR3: TGTGCCAGCAGCTTAACTGCGGTAGGGTCCTACAATGAGCAGTTCTTC.

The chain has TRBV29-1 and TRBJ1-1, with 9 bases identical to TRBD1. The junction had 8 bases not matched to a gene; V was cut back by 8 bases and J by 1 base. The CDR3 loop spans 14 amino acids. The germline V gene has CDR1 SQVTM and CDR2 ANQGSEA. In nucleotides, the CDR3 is TGCAGCACGGCCGGGACAGGGCAGAACACTGAAGCTTTCTTT. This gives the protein CSTAGTGQNTEAFF.

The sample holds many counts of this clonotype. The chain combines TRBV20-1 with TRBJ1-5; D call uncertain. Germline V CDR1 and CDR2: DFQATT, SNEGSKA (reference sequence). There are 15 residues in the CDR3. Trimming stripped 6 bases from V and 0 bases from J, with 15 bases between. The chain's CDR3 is CSARKISDSNQPQHF. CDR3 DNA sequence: TGCAGTGCCCGCAAGATTAGCGATAGCAATCAGCCCCAGCATTTT.

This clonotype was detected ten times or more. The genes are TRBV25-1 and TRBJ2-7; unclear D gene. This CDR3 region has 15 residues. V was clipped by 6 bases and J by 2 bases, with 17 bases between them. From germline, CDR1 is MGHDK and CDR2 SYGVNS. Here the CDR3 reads CASSQAGPRTYEQYF. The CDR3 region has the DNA TGTGCCAGCAGCCAAGCAGGTCCCCGAACCTACGAGCAGTACTTC.

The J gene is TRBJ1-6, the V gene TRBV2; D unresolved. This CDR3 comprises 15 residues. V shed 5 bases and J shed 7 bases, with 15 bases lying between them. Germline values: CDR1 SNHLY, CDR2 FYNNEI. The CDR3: CASSPNGQQNSPLHF. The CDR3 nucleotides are TGTGCCAGCAGTCCGAACGGGCAGCAAAATTCACCCCTCCACTTT.

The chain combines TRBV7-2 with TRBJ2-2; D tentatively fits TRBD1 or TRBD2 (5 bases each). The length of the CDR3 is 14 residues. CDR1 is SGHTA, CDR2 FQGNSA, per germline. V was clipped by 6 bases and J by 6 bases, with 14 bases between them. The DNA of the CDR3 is TGTGCCAGCAGGCCGGGACCTCTAGCCGGGGAGCTGTTTTTT. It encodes CASRPGPLAGELFF.

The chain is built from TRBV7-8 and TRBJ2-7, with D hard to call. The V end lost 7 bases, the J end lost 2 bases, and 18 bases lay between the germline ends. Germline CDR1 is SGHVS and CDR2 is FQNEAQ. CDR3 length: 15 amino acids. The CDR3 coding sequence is TGTGCCAGCATCCCGGACGGGTCCCTAGCCTACGAGCAGTACTTC. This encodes CASIPDGSLAYEQYF.

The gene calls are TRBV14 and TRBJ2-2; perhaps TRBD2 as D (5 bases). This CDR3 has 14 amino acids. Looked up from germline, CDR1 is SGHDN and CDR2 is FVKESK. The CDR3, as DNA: TGTGCTCGCCGAGGACTGCCGAACACCGGGGAGCTGTTTTTT. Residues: CARRGLPNTGELFF. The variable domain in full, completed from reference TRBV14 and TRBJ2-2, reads EAGVTQFPSHSVIEKGQTVTLRCDPISGHDNLYWYRRVMGKEIKFLLHFVKESKQDESGMPNNRFLAERTGGTYSTLKVQPAELEDSGVYFCARRGLPNTGELFFGEGSRLTVL.

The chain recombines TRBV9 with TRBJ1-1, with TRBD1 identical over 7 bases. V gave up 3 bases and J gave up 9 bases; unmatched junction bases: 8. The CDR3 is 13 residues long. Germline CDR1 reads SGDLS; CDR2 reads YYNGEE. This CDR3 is CASSGNRDRKAFF. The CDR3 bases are TGTGCCAGCAGCGGTAACAGGGACAGAAAAGCTTTCTTT.

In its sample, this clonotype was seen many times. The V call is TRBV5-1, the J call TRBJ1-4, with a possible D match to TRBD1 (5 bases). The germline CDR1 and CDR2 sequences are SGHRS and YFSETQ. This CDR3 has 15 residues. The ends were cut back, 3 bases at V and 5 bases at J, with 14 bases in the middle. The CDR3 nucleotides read TGCGCCAGCAGCTCTGATCTCGAGGGGAATGAAAAACTGTTTTTT. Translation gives CASSSDLEGNEKLFF.

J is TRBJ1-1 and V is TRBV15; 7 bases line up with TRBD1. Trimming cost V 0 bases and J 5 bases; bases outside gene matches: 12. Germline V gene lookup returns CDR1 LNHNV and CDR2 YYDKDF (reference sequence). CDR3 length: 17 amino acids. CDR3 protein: CATSRDMGTVDDTEAFF. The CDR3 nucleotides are TGTGCCACCAGCAGAGATATGGGGACAGTCGATGATACTGAAGCTTTCTTT. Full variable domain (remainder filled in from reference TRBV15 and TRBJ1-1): DAMVIQNPRYQVTQFGKPVTLSCSQTLNHNVMYWYQQKSSQAPKLLFHYYDKDFNNEADTPDNFQSRRPNTSFCFLDIRSPGLGDTAMYLCATSRDMGTVDDTEAFFGQGTRLTVV.

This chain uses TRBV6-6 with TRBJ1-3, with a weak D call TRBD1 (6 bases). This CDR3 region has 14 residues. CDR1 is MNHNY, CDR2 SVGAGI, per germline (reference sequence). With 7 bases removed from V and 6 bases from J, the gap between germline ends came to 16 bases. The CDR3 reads CASTRGDPENTIYF. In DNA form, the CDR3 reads TGTGCCAGCACAAGGGGGGATCCTGAAAACACCATATATTTT.